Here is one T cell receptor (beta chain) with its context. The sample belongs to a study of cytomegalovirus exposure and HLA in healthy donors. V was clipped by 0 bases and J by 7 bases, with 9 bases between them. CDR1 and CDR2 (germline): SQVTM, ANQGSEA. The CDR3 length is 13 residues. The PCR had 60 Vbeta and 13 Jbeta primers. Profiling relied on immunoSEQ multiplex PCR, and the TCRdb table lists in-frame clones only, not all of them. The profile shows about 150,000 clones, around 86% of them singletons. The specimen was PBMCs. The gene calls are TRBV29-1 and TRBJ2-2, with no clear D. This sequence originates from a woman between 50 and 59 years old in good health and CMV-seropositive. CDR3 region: CSVEDVAYGELFF. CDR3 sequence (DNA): TGCAGCGTTGAAGATGTAGCCTACGGGGAGCTGTTTTTT.